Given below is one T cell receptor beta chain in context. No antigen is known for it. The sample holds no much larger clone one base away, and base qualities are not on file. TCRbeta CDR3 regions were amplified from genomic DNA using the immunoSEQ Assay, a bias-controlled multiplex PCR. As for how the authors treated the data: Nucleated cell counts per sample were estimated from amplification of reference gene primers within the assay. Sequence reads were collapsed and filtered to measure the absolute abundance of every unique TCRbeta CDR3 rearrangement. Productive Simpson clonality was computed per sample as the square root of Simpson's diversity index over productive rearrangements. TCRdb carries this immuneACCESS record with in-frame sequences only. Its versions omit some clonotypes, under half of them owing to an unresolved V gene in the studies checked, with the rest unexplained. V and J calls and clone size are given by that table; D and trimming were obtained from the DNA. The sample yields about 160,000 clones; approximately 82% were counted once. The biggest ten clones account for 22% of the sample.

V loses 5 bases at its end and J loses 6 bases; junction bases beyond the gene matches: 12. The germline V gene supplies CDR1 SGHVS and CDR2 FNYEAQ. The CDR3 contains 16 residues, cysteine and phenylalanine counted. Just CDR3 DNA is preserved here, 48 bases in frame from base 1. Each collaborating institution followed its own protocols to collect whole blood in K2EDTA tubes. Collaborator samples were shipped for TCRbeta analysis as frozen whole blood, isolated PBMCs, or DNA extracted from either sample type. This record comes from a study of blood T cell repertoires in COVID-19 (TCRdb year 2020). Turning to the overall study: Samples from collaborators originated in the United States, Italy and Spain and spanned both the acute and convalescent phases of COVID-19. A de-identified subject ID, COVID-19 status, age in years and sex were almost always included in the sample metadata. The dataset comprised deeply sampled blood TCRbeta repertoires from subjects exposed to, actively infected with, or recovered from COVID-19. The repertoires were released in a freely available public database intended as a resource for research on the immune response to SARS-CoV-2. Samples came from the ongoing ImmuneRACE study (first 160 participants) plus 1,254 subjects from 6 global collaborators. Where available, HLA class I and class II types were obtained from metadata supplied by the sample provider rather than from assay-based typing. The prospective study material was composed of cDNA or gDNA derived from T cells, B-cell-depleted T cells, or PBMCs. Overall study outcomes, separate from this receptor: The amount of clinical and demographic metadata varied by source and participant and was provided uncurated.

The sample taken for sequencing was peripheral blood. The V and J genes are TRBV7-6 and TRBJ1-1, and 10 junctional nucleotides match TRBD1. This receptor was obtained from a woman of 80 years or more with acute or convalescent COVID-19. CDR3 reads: CASSQIPGQGGAEAFF. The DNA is TGTGCCAGCAGCCAGATCCCTGGACAGGGGGGAGCTGAAGCTTTCTTT.